This record covers a single T cell receptor beta chain. The source of the sample is a study of T cells of healthy individuals. The J segment lost 5 bases and the V segment lost 4 bases, leaving 2 bases of the junction unmatched. Germline V gives CDR1 SNHLY, CDR2 FYNNEI. The CDR3 loop spans 12 amino acids. A single record per CDR3 protein comes from TCRdb applying MiXCR to the 5' RACE reads. The data contain 100,000 or so distinct CDR3 sequences, approximately 15% of them seen just once; the ten biggest clones take up over 5%. The chain employs TRBV2 and TRBJ2-7; 7 bases are a match to TRBD1. The receptor comes from a human donor in good health. The CDR3 region has the DNA TGTGCCAGCAGTGTACAGGGGAACGAGCAGTACTTC. It encodes CASSVQGNEQYF. The full variable domain, completed using reference TRBV2 and TRBJ2-7, is EPEVTQTPSHQVTQMGQEVILRCVPISNHLYFYWYRQILGQKVEFLVSFYNNEISEKSEIFDDQFSVERPDGSNFTLKIRSTKLEDSAMYFCASSVQGNEQYFGPGTRLTVT.